The clone carrying this T cell receptor beta chain has only a few counts. This entry comes from a study of human T cells and chemical hapten exposure. Individual cDNA molecules had unique molecular identifiers attached to them by the library. TCRdb reprocessed the reads with MiXCR, giving one entry per CDR3 protein. The sample yields some 490 distinct CDR3 sequences, around 66% seen once. Treatment in this sample: therapeutic diphenylcyclopropenone sensitization with weekly scalp DPC. This CDR3 region has 16 residues. Germline V gene lookup returns CDR1 SGHTA and CDR2 FQGNSA. The V segment lost 4 bases and the J segment 10 bases; nucleotides outside the gene matches: 11.

V gene TRBV7-2 combines with J gene TRBJ2-1; 12 positions match TRBD2. The source was whole blood, collected before DPC sensitization or 2, 6, or about 24 weeks after (not recorded which). The sequence derives from an adult with alopecia areata. Some clones in this sample may be carry-over from other donors' samples. This table probably holds off-target reads from a library built for another chain. CDR3 residues: CASSSSSGGAIREQFF. Written as DNA, the CDR3 is TGTGCCAGCAGCTCCTCTAGCGGGGGGGCTATTCGGGAGCAGTTCTTC.